This T cell receptor beta chain was identified during a study of T-cell memory formation after mild COVID-19. The study, taken as a whole, reports: Contracting CD4+ clones were located mainly in CM and EM, and CD8+ clones in EMRA.

In regard to this clonotype: Its antigen is undetermined.

5'RACE with constant-segment primers built TCRalpha and TCRbeta cDNA libraries with UMIs. TCRdb analysed the 5' RACE reads with MiXCR anew, one entry per CDR3 protein. The top ten clones hold more than 9% of a sample with about 470,000 distinct CDR3 sequences, 15% to 20% of them seen once. CDR1 DFQATT and CDR2 SNEGSKA come from the germline V gene (reference sequence). The length of the CDR3 is 13 residues. Deletions cut 6 bases from V and 1 base from J, with 9 bases between. The chain is built from TRBV20-1 and TRBJ2-2; maybe TRBD2 (6 bases). This TCR derives from an adult woman who had mild COVID-19 (a few samples of this study predate the infection). Cell type and time point are not known. Material: PBMCs or a T cell subset sorted from them (not recorded which). The CDR3 loop is CSALGGNTGELFF. DNA of the CDR3: TGCAGTGCCTTGGGGGGGAACACCGGGGAGCTGTTTTTT.